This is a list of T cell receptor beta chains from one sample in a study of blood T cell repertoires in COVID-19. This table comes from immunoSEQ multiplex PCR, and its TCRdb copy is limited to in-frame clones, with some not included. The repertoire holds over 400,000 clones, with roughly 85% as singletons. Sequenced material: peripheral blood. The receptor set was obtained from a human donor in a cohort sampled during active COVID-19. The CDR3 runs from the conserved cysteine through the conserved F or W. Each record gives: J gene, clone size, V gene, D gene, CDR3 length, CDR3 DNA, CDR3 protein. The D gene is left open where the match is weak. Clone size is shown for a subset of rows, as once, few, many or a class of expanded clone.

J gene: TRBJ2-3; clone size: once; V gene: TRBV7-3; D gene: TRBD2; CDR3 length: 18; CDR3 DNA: TGTGCCAGCAGCCCGAGGGGACTAGCGGGAGAAAGGAAGGATACGCAGTATTTT; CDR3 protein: CASSPRGLAGERKDTQYF
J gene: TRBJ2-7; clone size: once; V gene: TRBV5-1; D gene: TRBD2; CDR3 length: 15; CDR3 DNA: TGCGCCAGCAGCTTCAGGACTAGTTCCCTCTACGAGCAGTACTTC; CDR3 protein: CASSFRTSSLYEQYF
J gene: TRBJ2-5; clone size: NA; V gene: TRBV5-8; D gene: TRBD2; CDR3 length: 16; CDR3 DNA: TGTGCCAGCAGCTTTACTACTAGCGGGAGTGTGGAGACCCAGTACTTC; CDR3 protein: CASSFTTSGSVETQYF
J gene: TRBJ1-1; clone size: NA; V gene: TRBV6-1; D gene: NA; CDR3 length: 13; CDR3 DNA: TGTGCCAGCAGTGATCAGGGGATCACTGAAGCTTTCTTT; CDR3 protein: CASSDQGITEAFF
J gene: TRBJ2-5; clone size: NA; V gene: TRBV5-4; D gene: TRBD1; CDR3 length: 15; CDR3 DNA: TGTGCCAGCAGTCGGGGGACAGGGAATCAAGAGACCCAGTACTTC; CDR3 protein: CASSRGTGNQETQYF
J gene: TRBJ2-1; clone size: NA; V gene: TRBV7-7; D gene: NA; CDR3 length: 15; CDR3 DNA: TGTGCTAGCAGCCCGGGGTTGCCCTCCTACAATGAGCAGTTCTTC; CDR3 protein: CASSPGLPSYNEQFF
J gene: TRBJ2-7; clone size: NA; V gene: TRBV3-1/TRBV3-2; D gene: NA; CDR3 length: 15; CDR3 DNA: TGTGCCAGCAGCCAAGATTTTGTCGAGAGCGGTGAGCAGTACTTC; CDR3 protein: CASSQDFVESGEQYF
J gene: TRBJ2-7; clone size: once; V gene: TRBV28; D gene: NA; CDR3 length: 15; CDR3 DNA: TGTGCCAGCAGTTTATTGAACAGGCCCCCCTACGAGCAGTACTTC; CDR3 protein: CASSLLNRPPYEQYF
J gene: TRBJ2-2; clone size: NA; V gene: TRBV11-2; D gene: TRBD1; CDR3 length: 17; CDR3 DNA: TGTGCCAGCAGCTTAGGATGGGGACAGGGGGGCACCGGGGAGCTGTTTTTT; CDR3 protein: CASSLGWGQGGTGELFF
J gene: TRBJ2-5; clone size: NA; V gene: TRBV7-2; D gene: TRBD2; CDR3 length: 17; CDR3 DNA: TGTGCCAGCAGCTGGGGGACTAGCGGGAGGGCCGGAGAGACCCAGTACTTC; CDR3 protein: CASSWGTSGRAGETQYF
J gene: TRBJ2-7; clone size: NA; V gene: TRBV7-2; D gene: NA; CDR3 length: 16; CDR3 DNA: TGTGCCAGCAGCTTAGTCGTGTACTTGGGCCCCTACGAGCAGTACTTC; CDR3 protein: CASSLVVYLGPYEQYF
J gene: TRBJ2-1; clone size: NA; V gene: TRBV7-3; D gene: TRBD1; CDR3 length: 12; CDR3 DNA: TGTGCCAGCAAGCGGGCAGGGGGCTTTCTAATCTTC; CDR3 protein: CASKRAGGFLIF
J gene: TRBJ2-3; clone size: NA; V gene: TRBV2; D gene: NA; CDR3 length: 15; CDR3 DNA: TGTGCCAGCAGTGGACTAGAAGGGGGCACAGATACGCAGTATTTT; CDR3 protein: CASSGLEGGTDTQYF
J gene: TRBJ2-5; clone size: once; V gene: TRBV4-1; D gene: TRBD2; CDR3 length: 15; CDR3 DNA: TGCGCCAGCAGCCCTTTTAGCGGGGCCCAAGAGACCCAGTACTTC; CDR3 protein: CASSPFSGAQETQYF
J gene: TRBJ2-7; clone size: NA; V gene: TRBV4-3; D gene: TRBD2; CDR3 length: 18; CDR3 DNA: TGCGCCAGCAGCCACTACGTTAGCGGGAAAGGTGAGTTATACGAGCAGTACTTC; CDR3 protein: CASSHYVSGKGELYEQYF
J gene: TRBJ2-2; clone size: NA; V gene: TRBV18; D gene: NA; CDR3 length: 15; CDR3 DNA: TGTGCCAGCTCACCAACGACGGGTAACACCGGGGAGCTGTTTTTT; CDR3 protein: CASSPTTGNTGELFF
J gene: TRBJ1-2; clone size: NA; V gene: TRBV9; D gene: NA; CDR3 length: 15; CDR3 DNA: TGTGCCAGCAGCGTCGCCCAAGCAGGGCTCTATGGCTACACCTTC; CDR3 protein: CASSVAQAGLYGYTF
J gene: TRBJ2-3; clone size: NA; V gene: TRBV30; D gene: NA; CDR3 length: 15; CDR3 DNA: TGTGCCTGGAGTGTTGACGGGAGATTGGCAGATACGCAGTATTTT; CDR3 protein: CAWSVDGRLADTQYF
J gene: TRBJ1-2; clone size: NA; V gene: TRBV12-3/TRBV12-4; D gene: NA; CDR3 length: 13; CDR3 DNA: TGTGCCAGCAGTTTGTGGGACAAGTATGGCTACACCTTC; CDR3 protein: CASSLWDKYGYTF
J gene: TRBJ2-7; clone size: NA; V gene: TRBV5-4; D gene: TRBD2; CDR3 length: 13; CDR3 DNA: TGTGCCAGCAGCACTAGCGGGAGCTACGAGCAGTACTTC; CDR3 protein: CASSTSGSYEQYF
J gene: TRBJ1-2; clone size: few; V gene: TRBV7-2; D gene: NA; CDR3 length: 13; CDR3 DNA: TGTGCCAGCAGCTTTGCGGGGGTCTATGGCTACACCTTC; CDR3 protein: CASSFAGVYGYTF
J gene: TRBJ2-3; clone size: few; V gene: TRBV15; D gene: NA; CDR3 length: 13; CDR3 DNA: TGTGCCACCAGCAGAGGGACACCAGATACGCAGTATTTT; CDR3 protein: CATSRGTPDTQYF
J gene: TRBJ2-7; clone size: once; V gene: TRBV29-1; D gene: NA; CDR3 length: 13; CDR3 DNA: TGCAGCGGGGGTGGATACGGGTACTACGAGCAGTACTTC; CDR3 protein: CSGGGYGYYEQYF
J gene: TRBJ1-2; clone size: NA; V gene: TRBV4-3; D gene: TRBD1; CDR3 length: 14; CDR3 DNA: TGCGCCAGCAGCCCGGGACAGGGAAACTATGGCTACACCTTC; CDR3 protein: CASSPGQGNYGYTF
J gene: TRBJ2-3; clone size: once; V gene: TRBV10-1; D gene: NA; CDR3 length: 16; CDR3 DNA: TGCGCCAGCAGTGAGTTCATGCGGGCTGACACAGATACGCAGTATTTT; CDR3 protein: CASSEFMRADTDTQYF
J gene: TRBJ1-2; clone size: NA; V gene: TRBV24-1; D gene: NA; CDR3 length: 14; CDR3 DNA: TGTGCCACCAGTGCCGCAACAGGAGCCTATGGCTACACCTTC; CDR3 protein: CATSAATGAYGYTF
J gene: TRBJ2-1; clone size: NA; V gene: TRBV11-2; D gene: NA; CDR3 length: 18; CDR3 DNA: TGTGCCAGCAGCTTAATTAGCGGATCGAGGTCAGCCTACAATGAGCAGTTCTTC; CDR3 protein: CASSLISGSRSAYNEQFF
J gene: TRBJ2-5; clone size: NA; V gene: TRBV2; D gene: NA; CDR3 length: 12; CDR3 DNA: TGTGCCAGCAGGGGGCTCGAGGAGACCCAGTACTTC; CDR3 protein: CASRGLEETQYF
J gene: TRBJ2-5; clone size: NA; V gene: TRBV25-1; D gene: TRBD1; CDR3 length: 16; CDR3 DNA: TGTGCCAGCAGTGAACACGACAGGGTCGCCCAAGAGACCCAGTACTTC; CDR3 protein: CASSEHDRVAQETQYF
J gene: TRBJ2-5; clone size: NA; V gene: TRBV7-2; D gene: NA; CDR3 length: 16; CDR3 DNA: TGTGCCAGCAGCTTAAGGTTTGGGAGAAACCAAGAGACCCAGTACTTC; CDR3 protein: CASSLRFGRNQETQYF
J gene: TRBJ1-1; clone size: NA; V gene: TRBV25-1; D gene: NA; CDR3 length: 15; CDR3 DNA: TGTGCCAGCAGTGCTTCCGGGACACCGAACACTGAAGCTTTCTTT; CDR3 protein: CASSASGTPNTEAFF
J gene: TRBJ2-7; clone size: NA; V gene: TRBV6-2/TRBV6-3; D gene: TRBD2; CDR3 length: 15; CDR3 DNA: TGTGCCAGCAGTTACCCAAGCGGGAGGTTAGACGAGCAGTACTTC; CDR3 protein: CASSYPSGRLDEQYF
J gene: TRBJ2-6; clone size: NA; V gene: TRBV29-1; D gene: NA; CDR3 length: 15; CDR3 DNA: TGCAGCGTTTCCTGGGGAGGAACTGGGGCCAACGTCCTGACTTTC; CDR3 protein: CSVSWGGTGANVLTF
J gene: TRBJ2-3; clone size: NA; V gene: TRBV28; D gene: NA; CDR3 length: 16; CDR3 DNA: TGTGCCAGCAGTTTTGGAACTAGTGGGTTCACAGATACGCAGTATTTT; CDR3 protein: CASSFGTSGFTDTQYF
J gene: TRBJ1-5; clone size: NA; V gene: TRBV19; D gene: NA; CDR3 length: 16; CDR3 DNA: TGTGCCAGTAGTACCGACTCGACAGCTAGCAATCAGCCCCAGCATTTT; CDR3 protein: CASSTDSTASNQPQHF
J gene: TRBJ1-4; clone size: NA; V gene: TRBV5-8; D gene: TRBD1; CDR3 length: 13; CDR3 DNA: TGTGCCAGCAGCAGGGGACAGGGGCGGAGGCTGTTTTTT; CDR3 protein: CASSRGQGRRLFF
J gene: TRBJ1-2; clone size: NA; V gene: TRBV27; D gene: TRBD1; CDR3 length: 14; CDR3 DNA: TGTGCCAGCAGTACAGGACAGGGAAGATATGGCTACACCTTC; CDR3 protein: CASSTGQGRYGYTF
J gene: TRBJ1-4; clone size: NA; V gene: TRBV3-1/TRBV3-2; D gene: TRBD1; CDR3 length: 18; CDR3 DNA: TGTGCCAGCAGCCAAGACCCGGGGACAGGGGGTTTGGATGAAAAACTGTTTTTT; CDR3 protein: CASSQDPGTGGLDEKLFF
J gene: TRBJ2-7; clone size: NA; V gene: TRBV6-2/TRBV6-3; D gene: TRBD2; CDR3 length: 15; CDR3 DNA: TGTGCCAGCAGTGCCGGGACTAGCGCGTCCTACGAGCAGTACTTC; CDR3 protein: CASSAGTSASYEQYF
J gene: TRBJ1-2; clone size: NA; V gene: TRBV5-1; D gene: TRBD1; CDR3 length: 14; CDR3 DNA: TGCGCCAGCAGCAAGGGACAGGGGGCATATGGCTACACCTTC; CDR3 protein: CASSKGQGAYGYTF
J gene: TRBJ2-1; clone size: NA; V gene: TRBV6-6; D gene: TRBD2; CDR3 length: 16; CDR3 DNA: TGTGCCAGCACTAGACTAGCGGGGAGCTCCTACAATGAGCAGTTCTTC; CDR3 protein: CASTRLAGSSYNEQFF
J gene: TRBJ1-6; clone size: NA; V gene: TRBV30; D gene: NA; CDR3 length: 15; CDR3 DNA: TGTGCCTGGACCGGGACACCGATCCAGAGTTCACCCCTCCACTTT; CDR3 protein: CAWTGTPIQSSPLHF
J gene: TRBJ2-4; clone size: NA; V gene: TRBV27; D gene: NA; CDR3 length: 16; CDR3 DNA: TGTGCCAGCAGTTTAGGTCGGGAGCAAGCCAAAAACATTCAGTACTTC; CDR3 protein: CASSLGREQAKNIQYF
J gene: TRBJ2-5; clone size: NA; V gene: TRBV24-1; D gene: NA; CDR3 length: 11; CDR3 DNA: TGTGCCACCAGTCGTAACGGGGACCAGTACTTC; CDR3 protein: CATSRNGDQYF
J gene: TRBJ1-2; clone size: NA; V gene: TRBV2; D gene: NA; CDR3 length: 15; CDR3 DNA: TGTGCCAGCAGGCCCCGACAGGACTCCTCCTATGGCTACACCTTC; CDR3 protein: CASRPRQDSSYGYTF
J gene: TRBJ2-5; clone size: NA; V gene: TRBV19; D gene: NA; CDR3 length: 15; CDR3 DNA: TGTGCCAGTAGTATTCGGTTTGGGGGCTACGAGACCCAGTACTTC; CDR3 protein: CASSIRFGGYETQYF
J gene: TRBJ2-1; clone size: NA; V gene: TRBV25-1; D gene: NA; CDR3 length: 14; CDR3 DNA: TGTGCCAGCAGTAGCTGGACTGTAATCGATGAGCAGTTCTTC; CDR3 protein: CASSSWTVIDEQFF
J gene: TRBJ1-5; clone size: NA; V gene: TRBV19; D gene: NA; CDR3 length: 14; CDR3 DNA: TGTGCCAGTAGTATAGTAAATAGCAATCAGCCCCAGCATTTT; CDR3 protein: CASSIVNSNQPQHF